This T cell receptor beta chain was obtained from a study of OX40 agonist ivuxolimab in advanced cancers. The wider study: Treatment of patients was with ivuxolimab, an agonistic anti-OX40 (CD134) antibody.

Details on this clone: Its antigen is currently unknown.

V lost 5 bases to trimming and J lost 4 bases, with 18 bases between them. The CDR3 consists of 15 residues. CDR1 and CDR2 from the germline V gene are SQVTM and ANQGSEA. Notes on the study in general: In CD8+ T cells, expanded clones were on average more numerous than in CD4+. The antigen specificity of the peripheral T cells (those that were expanded) was not determined.

The data were produced by immunoSEQ multiplex PCR, yet TCRdb's version contains in-frame clones alone and is incomplete. Altogether tens of thousands of clones are present, around 87% being singletons, with the ten largest covering 13% to 15%. V gene TRBV29-1 combines with J gene TRBJ2-1; TRBD1 or TRBD2 may be the D gene (6 bases each). This specimen was CD4+ or CD8+ T cells sorted from blood, taken in a trial of the OX40 agonist ivuxolimab. This receptor was obtained from an adult with an advanced solid tumor such as melanoma, head and neck, liver or kidney cancer. CDR3 nucleotide sequence: TGCAGCGTTCGGGTGGAGGGGGAGAAGTACAATGAGCAGTTCTTC. The encoded protein is CSVRVEGEKYNEQFF.